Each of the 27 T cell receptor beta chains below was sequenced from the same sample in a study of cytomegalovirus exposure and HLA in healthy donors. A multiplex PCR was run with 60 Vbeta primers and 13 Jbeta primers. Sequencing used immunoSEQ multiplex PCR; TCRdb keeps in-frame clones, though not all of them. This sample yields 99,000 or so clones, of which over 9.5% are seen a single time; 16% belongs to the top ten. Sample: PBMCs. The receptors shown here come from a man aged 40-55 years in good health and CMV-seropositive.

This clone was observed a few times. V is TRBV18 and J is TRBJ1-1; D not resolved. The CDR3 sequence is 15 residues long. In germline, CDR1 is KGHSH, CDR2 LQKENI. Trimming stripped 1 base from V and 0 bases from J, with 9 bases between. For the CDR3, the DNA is TGTGCCAGCTCACCACTCGGGGTTTTGAACACTGAAGCTTTCTTT. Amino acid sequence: CASSPLGVLNTEAFF. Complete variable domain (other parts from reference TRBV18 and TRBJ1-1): NAGVMQNPRHLVRRRGQEARLRCSPMKGHSHVYWYRQLPEEGLKFMVYLQKENIIDESGMPKERFSAEFPKEGPSILRIQQVVRGDSAAYFCASSPLGVLNTEAFFGQGTRLTVV.

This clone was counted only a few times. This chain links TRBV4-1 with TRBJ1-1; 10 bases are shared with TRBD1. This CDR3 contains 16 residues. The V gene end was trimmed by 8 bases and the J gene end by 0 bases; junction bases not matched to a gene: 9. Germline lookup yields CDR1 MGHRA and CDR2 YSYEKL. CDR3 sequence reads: CASHDAGQGMNTEAFF. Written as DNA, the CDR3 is TGCGCCAGCCACGACGCGGGACAGGGGATGAACACTGAAGCTTTCTTT.

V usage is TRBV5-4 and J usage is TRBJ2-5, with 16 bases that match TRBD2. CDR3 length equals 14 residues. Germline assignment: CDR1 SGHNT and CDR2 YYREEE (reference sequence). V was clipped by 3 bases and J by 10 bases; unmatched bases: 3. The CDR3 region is CASSSGLAGGNQYF. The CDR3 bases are TGTGCCAGCAGCTCGGGACTAGCGGGAGGGAACCAGTACTTC.

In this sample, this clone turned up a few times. In nucleotides, the CDR3 is TGTGCCAGCACCCCTGGGACAGGGGGAAACAATGAGCAGTTCTTC. As protein: CASTPGTGGNNEQFF. The chain uses TRBV27 and TRBJ2-1; 11 bases map to TRBD1. Germline loops: CDR1 MNHEY, CDR2 SMNVEV (reference sequence). This CDR3 spans 15 amino acids. V dropped 7 bases and J dropped 5; count of bases not matched to a gene: 7.

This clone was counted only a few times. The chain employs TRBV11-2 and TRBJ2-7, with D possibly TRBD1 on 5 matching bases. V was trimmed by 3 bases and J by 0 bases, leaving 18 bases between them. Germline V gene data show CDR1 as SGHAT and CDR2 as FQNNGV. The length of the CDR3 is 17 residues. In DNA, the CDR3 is TGTGCCAGCAGCTTTAGCCGACAGCAGGGAATCTCCTACGAGCAGTACTTC. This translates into CASSFSRQQGISYEQYF.

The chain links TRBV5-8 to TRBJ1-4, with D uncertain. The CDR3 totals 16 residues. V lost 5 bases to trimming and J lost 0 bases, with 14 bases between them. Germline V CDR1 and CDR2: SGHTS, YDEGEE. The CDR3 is CASSMTYSATNEKLFF. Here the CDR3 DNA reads TGTGCCAGCAGTATGACTTACTCGGCAACTAATGAAAAACTGTTTTTT.

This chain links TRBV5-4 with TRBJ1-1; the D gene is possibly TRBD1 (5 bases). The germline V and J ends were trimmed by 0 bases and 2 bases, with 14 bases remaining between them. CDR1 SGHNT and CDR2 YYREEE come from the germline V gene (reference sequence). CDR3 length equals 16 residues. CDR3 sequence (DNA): TGTGCCAGCAGCTTGGTTGGAAGGGGCGTTAACACTGAAGCTTTCTTT. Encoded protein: CASSLVGRGVNTEAFF.

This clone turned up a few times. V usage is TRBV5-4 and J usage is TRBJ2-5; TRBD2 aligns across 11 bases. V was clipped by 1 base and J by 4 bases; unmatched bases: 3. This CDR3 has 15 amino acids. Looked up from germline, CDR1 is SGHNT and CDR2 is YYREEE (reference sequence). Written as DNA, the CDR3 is TGTGCCAGCAGCTTGTCTCTAGCGGGAGGAGAGACCCAGTACTTC. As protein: CASSLSLAGGETQYF.

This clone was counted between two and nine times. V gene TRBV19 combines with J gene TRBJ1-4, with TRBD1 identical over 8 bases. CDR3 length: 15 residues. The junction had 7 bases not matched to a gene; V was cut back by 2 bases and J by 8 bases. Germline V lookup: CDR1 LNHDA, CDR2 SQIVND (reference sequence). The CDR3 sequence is CASSIQGASEEKLFF. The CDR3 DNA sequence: TGTGCCAGTAGTATACAGGGGGCCTCAGAGGAAAAACTGTTTTTT.

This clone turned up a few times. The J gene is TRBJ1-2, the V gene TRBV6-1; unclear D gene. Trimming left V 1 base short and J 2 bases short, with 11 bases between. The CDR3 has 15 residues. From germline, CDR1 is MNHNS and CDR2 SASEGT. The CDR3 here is CASSEGSQTNYGYTF. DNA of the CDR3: TGTGCCAGCAGTGAAGGCTCACAGACAAACTATGGCTACACCTTC.

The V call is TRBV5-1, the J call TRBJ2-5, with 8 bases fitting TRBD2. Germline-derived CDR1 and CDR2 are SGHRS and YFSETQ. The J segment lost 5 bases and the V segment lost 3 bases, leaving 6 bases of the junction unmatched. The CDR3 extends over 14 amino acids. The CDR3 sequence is CASSSGLEKETQYF. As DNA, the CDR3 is TGCGCCAGCAGCTCGGGACTAGAAAAGGAGACCCAGTACTTC.

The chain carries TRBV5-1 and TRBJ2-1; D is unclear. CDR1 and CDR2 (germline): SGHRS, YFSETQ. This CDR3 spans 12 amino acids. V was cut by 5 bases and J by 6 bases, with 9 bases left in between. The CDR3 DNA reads TGCGCCAGCAGGCTCAAGAGCAATGAGCAGTTCTTC. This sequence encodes CASRLKSNEQFF.

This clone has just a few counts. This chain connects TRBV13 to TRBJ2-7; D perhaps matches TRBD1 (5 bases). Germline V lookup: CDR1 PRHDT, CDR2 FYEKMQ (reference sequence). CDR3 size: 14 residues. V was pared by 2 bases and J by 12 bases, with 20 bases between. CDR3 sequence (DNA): TGTGCCAGCAGCTTAAGGTTCCGAGACAGACAATCGTACTTC. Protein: CASSLRFRDRQSYF.

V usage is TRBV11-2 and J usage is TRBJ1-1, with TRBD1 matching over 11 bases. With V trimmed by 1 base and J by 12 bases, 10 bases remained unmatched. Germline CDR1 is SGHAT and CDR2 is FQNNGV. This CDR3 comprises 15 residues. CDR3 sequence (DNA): TGTGCCAGCAGCTTAGCAGGACAGGGGGCGTTTGGAACTTTCTTT. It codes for CASSLAGQGAFGTFF. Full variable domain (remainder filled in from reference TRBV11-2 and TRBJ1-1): EAGVAQSPRYKIIEKRQSVAFWCNPISGHATLYWYQQILGQGPKLLIQFQNNGVVDDSQLPKDRFSAERLKGVDSTLKIQPAKLEDSAVYLCASSLAGQGAFGTFFGQGTRLTVV.

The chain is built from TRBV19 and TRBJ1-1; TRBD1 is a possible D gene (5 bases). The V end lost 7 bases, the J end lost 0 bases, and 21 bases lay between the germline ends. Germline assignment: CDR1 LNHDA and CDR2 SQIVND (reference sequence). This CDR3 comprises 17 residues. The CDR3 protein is CASTPRRHTGLNTEAFF. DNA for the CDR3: TGTGCCAGTACCCCGAGACGACACACAGGATTGAACACTGAAGCTTTCTTT.

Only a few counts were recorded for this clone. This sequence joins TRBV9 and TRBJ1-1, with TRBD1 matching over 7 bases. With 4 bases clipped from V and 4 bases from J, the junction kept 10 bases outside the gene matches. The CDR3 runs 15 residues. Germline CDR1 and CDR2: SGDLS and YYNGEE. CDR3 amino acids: CASSPRQGTFTEAFF. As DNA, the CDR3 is TGTGCCAGCAGCCCCAGACAGGGAACCTTCACTGAAGCTTTCTTT. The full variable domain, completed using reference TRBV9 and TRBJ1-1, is DSGVTQTPKHLITATGQRVTLRCSPRSGDLSVYWYQQSLDQGLQFLIQYYNGEERAKGNILERFSAQQFPDLHSELNLSSLELGDSALYFCASSPRQGTFTEAFFGQGTRLTVV.

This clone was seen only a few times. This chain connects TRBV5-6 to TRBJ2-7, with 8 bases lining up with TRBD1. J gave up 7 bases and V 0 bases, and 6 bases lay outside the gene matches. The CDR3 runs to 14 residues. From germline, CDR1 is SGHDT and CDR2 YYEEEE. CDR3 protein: CASSLGTGRIEQYF. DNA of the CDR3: TGTGCCAGCAGCTTGGGGACAGGGAGGATAGAGCAGTACTTC.

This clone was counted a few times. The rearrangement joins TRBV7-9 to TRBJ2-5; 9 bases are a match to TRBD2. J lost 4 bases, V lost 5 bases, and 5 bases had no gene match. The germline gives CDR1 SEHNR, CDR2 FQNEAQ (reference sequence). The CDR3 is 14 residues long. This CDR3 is CASSIGGGGETQYF. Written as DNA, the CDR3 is TGTGCCAGCAGCATCGGCGGGGGGGGAGAGACCCAGTACTTC.

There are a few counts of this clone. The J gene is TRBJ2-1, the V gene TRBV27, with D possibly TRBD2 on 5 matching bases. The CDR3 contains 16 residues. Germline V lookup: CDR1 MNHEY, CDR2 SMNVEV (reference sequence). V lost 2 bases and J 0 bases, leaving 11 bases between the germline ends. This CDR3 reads CASSLRAGSSYNEQFF. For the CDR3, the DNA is TGTGCCAGCAGTTTAAGGGCGGGTAGCTCCTACAATGAGCAGTTCTTC.

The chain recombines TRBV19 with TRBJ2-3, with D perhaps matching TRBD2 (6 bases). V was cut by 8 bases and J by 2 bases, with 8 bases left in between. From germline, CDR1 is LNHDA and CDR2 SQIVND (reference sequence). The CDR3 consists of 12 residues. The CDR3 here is CASGTLTDTQYF. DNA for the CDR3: TGTGCCAGTGGGACTCTCACAGATACGCAGTATTTT.

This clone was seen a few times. The CDR3 region is CASSLSGGSRETQYF. CDR3 sequence (DNA): TGTGCCAGCAGCCTTTCCGGGGGATCGAGGGAGACCCAGTACTTC. The chain couples TRBV5-4 to TRBJ2-5; maybe TRBD2 (6 bases). This CDR3 has 15 amino acids. Germline V CDR1 and CDR2: SGHNT, YYREEE (reference sequence). The V end lost 4 bases, the J end lost 5 bases, and 18 bases lay between the germline ends.

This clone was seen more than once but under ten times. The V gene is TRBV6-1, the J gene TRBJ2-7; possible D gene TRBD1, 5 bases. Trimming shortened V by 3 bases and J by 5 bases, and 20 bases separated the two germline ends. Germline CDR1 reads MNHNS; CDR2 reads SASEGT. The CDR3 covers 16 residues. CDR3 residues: CASSDYGAIRYDEQYF. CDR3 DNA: TGTGCCAGCAGTGATTATGGGGCGATAAGGTATGACGAGCAGTACTTC.

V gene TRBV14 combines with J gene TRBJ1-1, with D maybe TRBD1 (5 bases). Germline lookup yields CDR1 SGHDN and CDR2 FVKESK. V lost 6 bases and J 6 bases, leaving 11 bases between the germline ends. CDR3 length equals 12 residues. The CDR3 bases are TGTGCCAGCAGTCCAGGGTATCCTGAAGCTTTCTTT. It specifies CASSPGYPEAFF.

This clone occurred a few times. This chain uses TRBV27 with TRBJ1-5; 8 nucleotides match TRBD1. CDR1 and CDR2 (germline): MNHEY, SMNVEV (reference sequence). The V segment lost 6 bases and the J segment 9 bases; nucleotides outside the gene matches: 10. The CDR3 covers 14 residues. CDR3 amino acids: CASSSDRGLGPQHF. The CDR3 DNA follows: TGTGCCAGCAGCTCCGACAGGGGACTGGGGCCCCAGCATTTT.

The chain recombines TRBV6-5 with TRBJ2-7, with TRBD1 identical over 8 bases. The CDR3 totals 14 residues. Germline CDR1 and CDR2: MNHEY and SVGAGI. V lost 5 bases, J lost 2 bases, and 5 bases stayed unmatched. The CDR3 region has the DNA TGTGCCAGCAGTGACCGGGACAGGCCCTACGAGCAGTACTTC. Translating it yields CASSDRDRPYEQYF.

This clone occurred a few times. The CDR3 nucleotides read TGTGCCAGCAGCGTAGCTACAGGGAATTACTACGAGCAGTACTTC. This codes for CASSVATGNYYEQYF. The chain couples TRBV9 to TRBJ2-7; possible D gene TRBD1, 6 bases. The CDR3 is 15 residues long. V lost 0 bases and J lost 3, with 13 bases in between. Germline-derived CDR1 and CDR2 are SGDLS and YYNGEE.

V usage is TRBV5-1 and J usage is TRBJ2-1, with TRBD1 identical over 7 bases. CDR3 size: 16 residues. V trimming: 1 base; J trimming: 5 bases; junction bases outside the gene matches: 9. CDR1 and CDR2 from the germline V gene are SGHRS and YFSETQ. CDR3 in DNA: TGCGCCAGCAGCTTGACCCGGGACAGTCTGGACAATGAGCAGTTCTTC. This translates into CASSLTRDSLDNEQFF.